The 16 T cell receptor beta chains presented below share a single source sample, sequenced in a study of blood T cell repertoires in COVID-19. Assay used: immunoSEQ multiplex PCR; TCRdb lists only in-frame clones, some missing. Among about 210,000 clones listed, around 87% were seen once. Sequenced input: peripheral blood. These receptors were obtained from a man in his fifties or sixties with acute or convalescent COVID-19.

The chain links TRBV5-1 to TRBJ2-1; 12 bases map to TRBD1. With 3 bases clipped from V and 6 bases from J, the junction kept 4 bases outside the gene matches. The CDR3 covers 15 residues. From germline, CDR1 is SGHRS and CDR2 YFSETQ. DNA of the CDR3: TGCGCCAGCAGCTCCGGGACAGGGGGCTTCAATGAGCAGTTCTTC. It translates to CASSSGTGGFNEQFF.

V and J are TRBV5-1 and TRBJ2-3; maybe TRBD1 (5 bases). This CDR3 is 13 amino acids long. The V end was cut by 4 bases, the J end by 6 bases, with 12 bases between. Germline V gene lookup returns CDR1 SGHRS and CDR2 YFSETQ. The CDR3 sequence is CASSRAGSDTQYF. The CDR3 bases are TGCGCCAGCAGCAGGGCAGGGTCGGATACGCAGTATTTT.

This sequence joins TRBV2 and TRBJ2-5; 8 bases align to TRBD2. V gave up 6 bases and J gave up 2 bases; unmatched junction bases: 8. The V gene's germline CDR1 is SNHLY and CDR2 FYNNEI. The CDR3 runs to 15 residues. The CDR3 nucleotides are TGTGCCAGCAGAATCAAGACGGGGGGGCAAGAGACCCAGTACTTC. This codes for CASRIKTGGQETQYF.

The CDR3 sequence is CASSLGDRDDQPQHF. CDR3 bases: TGCGCCAGCAGCTTGGGTGACAGGGACGATCAGCCCCAGCATTTT. The V and J genes are TRBV5-1 and TRBJ1-5; TRBD1 matches at 7 bases. After removal of 0 bases from V and 5 bases from J, the junction contained 5 bases not matched to a gene. CDR3 size: 15 residues. Germline CDR1 and CDR2: SGHRS and YFSETQ.

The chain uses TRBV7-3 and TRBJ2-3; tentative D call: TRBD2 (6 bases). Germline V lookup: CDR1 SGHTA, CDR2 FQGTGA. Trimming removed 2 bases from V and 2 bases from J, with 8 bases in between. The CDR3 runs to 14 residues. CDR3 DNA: TGTGCCAGCAGCTTACGCGGGAACACAGATACGCAGTATTTT. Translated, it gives CASSLRGNTDTQYF.

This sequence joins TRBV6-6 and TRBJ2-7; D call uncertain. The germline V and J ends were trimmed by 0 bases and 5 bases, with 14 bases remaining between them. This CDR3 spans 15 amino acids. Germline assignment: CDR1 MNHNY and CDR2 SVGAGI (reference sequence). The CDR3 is CASSYSSGLNHEQYF. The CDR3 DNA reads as TGTGCCAGCAGTTACTCGTCAGGCTTGAACCACGAGCAGTACTTC.

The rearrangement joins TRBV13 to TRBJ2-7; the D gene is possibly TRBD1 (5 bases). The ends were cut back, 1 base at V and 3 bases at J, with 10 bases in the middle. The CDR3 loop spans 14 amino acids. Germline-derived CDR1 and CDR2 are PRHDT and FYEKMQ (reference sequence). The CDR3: CASSLEGENYEQYF. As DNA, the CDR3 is TGTGCCAGCAGCTTAGAAGGGGAAAACTACGAGCAGTACTTC.

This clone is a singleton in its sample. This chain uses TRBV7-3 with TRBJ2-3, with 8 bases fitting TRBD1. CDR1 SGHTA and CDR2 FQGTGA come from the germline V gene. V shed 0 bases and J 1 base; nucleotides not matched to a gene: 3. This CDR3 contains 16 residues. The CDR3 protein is CASSLTRDRRTDTQYF. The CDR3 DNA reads TGTGCCAGCAGCTTAACCCGGGACAGGCGCACAGATACGCAGTATTTT.

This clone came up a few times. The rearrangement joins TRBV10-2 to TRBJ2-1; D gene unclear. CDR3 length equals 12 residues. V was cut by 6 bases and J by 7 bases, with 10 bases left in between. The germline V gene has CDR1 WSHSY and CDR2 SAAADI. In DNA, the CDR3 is TGCGCCAGCAGCGGGTCTCGTAATGAGCAGTTCTTC. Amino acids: CASSGSRNEQFF.

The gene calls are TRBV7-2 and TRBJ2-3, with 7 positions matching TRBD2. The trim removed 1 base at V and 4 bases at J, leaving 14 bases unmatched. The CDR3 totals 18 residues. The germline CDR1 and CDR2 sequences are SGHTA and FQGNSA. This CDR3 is CASSLVVPGGYTPDTQYF. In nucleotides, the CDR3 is TGTGCCAGCAGCTTAGTAGTCCCCGGGGGGTACACACCAGATACGCAGTATTTT. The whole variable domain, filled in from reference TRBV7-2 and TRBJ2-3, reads GAGVSQSPSNKVTEKGKDVELRCDPISGHTALYWYRQSLGQGLEFLIYFQGNSAPDKSGLPSDRFSAERTGGSVSTLTIQRTQQEDSAVYLCASSLVVPGGYTPDTQYFGPGTRLTVL.

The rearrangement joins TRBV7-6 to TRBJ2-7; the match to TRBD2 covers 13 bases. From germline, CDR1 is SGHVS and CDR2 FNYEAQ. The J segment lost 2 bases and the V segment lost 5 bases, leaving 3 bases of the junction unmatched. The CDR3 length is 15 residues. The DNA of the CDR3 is TGTGCCAGCAGCCAGACTAGCGGGGGGCCCTACGAGCAGTACTTC. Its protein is CASSQTSGGPYEQYF.

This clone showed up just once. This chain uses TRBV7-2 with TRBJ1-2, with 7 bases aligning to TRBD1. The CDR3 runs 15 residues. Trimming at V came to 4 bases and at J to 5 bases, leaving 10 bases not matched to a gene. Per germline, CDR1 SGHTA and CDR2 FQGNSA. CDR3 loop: CASSWYDRAAYGYTF. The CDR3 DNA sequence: TGTGCCAGCAGCTGGTATGACAGGGCGGCGTATGGCTACACCTTC.

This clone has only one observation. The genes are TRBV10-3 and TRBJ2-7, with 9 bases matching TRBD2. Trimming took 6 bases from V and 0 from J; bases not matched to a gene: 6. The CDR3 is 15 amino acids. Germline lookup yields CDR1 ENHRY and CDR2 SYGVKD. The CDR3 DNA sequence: TGTGCCATCAGAATAGCGGGGGAAAGCTCCTACGAGCAGTACTTC. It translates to CAIRIAGESSYEQYF.

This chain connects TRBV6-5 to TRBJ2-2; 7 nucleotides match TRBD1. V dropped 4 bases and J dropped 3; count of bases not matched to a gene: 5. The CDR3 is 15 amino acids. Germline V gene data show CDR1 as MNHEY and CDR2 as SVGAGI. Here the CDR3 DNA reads TGTGCCAGCAGTTTTACAGGGGCGGACACCGGGGAGCTGTTTTTT. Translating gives CASSFTGADTGELFF.

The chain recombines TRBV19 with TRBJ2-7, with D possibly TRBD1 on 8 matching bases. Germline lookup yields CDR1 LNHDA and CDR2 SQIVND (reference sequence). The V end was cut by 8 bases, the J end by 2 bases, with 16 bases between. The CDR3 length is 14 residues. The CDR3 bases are TGTGCCAGTTCGTCACAGGGGGGGGCCTACGAGCAGTACTTC. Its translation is CASSSQGGAYEQYF.

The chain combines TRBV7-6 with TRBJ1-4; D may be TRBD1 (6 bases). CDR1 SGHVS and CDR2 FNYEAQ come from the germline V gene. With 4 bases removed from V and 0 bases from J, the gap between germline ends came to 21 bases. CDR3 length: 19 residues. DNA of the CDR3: TGTGCCAGCAGCTCCCCGGGGCACAGGGTGGGACCAACTAATGAAAAACTGTTTTTT. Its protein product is CASSSPGHRVGPTNEKLFF.